The rows below give T cell receptor beta chains drawn from one sample of a study of cytomegalovirus exposure and HLA in healthy donors. Sequencing used immunoSEQ multiplex PCR; TCRdb keeps in-frame clones, though not all of them. The table records some 200,000 clones, 70% to 85% of them present only once. The sequenced sample consisted of PBMCs. These TCRs come from a woman aged 40 to 50 in good health and CMV-seronegative. Each CDR3 is given without its conserved first and last residue.

v_call	j_call	cdr3_aa
TRBV18	TRBJ2-1	ASSGTTGYNEQF
TRBV15	TRBJ2-2	ATSRDFGQGASGELF
TRBV11-3	TRBJ2-5	ASSATNRGRLTQY
TRBV27	TRBJ1-1	ASSLVAGEGLNTEAF
TRBV5-1	TRBJ1-1	ASSNGQGGTEAF
TRBV5-1	TRBJ2-1	ASSWTGKERYNEQF
TRBV14	TRBJ2-7	ASSQDRGTGYEQY
TRBV7-3	TRBJ2-3	ASSLGGARDTQY
TRBV30	TRBJ1-4	AWSSRTGLSSTNEKLF
TRBV5-8	TRBJ1-4	ASSLDHRGGEKLF
TRBV27	TRBJ1-5	ASSSYREYQPQH
TRBV18	TRBJ2-7	ASSPRGQDNEQY
TRBV7-9	TRBJ1-5	SSSPDRVRQPQH
TRBV29-1	TRBJ1-5	SVAEGVGQPQH
TRBV25-1	TRBJ2-5	ASSVTSGGETQY
TRBV9	TRBJ1-1	ASSVGGSDNTEAF
TRBV19	TRBJ2-5	ASSWIRDRGEETQY
TRBV19	TRBJ2-1	ASSIASLGNEQF
TRBV13	.	ASSSRDLPYEQY
TRBV5-1	TRBJ2-3	ASSYDSDTDTQY
TRBV5-5	TRBJ1-1	ASSPDNQNTEAF
TRBV7-3	TRBJ2-7	ASSPQGQGTYEQY
TRBV29-1	TRBJ2-7	SVEQVGEGSFYEQY
TRBV7-6	TRBJ1-1	ASSLTPGNTEAF
TRBV10-3	TRBJ1-2	AISGRGISASYGYT
TRBV14	TRBJ2-5	ASSQRGAETQY